This T cell receptor beta chain is drawn from a study of shared clonotypes between healthy human individuals (dated by TCRdb to 2020 to 2022). Describing the broader study: The cohort included a few men and a couple of women between 18 and 49 years of age. For each donor, CD4 naive and CD4 memory were each given three plates, CD8 naive was given two plates, and CD8 memory was given one plate. The study deeply sequenced blood TCR repertoires of about five healthy adults to estimate repertoire size and the extent of clonotype sharing between individuals. To increase sequencing depth and limit assay-specific biases, different laboratories used diverse techniques to prepare libraries and sequence TCR repertoires. Leukapheresis yielded between about 0.85 and 9 billion PBMCs per donor.

Using the deep immunoSEQ assay, multiplex PCR amplified TCR CDR3 regions from genomic DNA. Genomic DNA extracted from each cell subset was distributed evenly over all wells of several immunoSEQ 96-well plates, and each plate served as one replicate. For sorted subsets, each replicate PCR was loaded with around 220 ng genomic DNA, equivalent to 25,000 to 35,000 T cell genomes. The purified libraries were quantified using a Qubit 3.0 fluorometer, sized with a Bioanalyzer 2100, and then quantified again using the KAPA Library Quantification kit. Every immunoSEQ 96-well plate was sequenced on a dedicated single-read 150-cycle Illumina NextSeq 550 flow cell. The authors' analysis ran thus. Because only junctional sequences without quality scores were contained in the immunoSEQ output, filtering matching that applied to full-length reads could not be performed. Sequences were annotated with PyIR, a Python wrapper for IgBLAST v1.9, and V/J genes and CDR3 were assigned using IMGT germline references. Reads were removed for weak V/J assignments (E-value above 1e-6), missing CDR3, stop codons, out-of-frame junctions, or ambiguous translated residues. A V3J clonotype was defined by an identical inferred V gene, J gene, and CDR3 amino acid sequence. To compute the percentage overlap between repertoires, the number of shared unique clonotypes was divided by the size of the smaller repertoire. RTK rarefaction, the Chao1 estimator, and Recon v2.1 estimates of unobserved clonotypes were used to assess repertoire richness. OLGA was used to compute generation probabilities for all TCRbeta clonotypes that the gDNA method yielded from a handful of donors. TCRdb's version of the immuneACCESS table is confined to in-frame rearrangements and falls short of the full clone set. An unresolved V gene accounts for under half of the shortfall where checked; the remainder is of unknown origin. The V and J calls and the clone size are those of that table, but D and trimming were determined from the DNA. For this sample there are 2 million to 2.5 million clones; more than 80% appear just once. Clones ranked in the top ten supply under 0.45% of the sample.

Broad study findings and their caveats: Clonotypes shared by all four sorted-subset donors showed higher generation probabilities than non-shared clonotypes. Based on pairwise subsampling, the degree of clonotype sharing among donors was expected to be affected by sequencing depth. Sampling was restricted to blood, and TCR repertoires in tissues likely differ from the TCR repertoires found in blood. Sharing across a few donors was observed for around 5% of naive CD4, under 4% of naive CD8, 2.3% of memory CD4, and around 0.4% of memory CD8 clonotypes. Naive subsets generally had larger estimated clonotype richness than memory subsets. Incomplete sequencing was indicated by rarefaction of sorted-subset datasets, despite the large sequencing depth. The small number of donors limited the genetic and exposure-history diversity represented.

The trim is 1 base for V and 2 bases for J, with a gap of 2 bases between the germline ends. CDR1 and CDR2 are drawn from the germline V gene: SGHDN, FVKESK. The CDR3 runs 12 residues from the cysteine to the phenylalanine. CDR3 DNA only is kept here, 36 bases in frame from base 1. Healthy HIV-negative adults with no recently reported acute infections or vaccinations were included as donors. Every donor was a Caucasian adult residing in Nashville, Tennessee, USA. CD4+ T cells were enriched by magnetic negative selection; naive cells were then positively selected on CD45RA, and the negative fraction formed the memory subset. Blood was obtained by leukapheresis, after which PBMCs were separated by Ficoll-Histopaque density gradient centrifugation and cryopreserved in liquid nitrogen vapor phase. Purity and quantity of every magnetically sorted T cell population were checked by analytical flow cytometry. Genomic DNA was isolated from every sorted fraction and measured by UV absorbance on a Nanodrop 2000c.

A remark on this clone: Its antigen remains unidentified. Base qualities are not recorded, but no much larger clone differs from it by a single base. Other DNA sequences of this sample code for an identical CDR3.

This chain joins TRBV14 to TRBJ1-2; the D segment cannot be called with confidence. The sequence came from a man younger than 35 in good health. Some clones in this sample may be carry-over from other donors' samples. Sequencing was done on a sample of naive CD4+ T cells from PBMCs. This specimen's cell subset or site label, per the study, means: CD45RA+ positively selected. The DNA is as follows: TGTGCCAGCAGCCAAGCCAACTATGGCTACACCTTC. This gives the protein CASSQANYGYTF.